A selection of T cell receptor beta chains follows, all from one sample in a study of vaccination and CD4 T cells after COVID-19. MiXCR, applied by TCRdb to the PCR reads, yields one record per CDR3 protein. The repertoire has about 10,000 distinct CDR3 sequences, about 28% of them found once; the top ten carry 15%. Their specific antigens are unknown. The input for sequencing was CD4+ T cells from blood, cultured in vitro, taken after SARS-CoV-2 vaccination. These receptors all stem from a human donor who had recovered from COVID-19. Both conserved end residues are part of each CDR3. D genes are given only for firm matches. Clone size is not always given. Where it is, it says once, few, many or a class for expanded clones.

TRBJ1-2,TRBV6-5,few,-,TGTGCCAGCAGTTACGGGGTCGGGACAAAAGATGGCTACACCTTC,CASSYGVGTKDGYTF
TRBJ2-2,TRBV29-1,-,TRBD1,TGCAGCGTTGAACGGACAGGCTACTTCACCGGGGAGCTGTTTTTT,CSVERTGYFTGELFF
TRBJ2-3,TRBV11-2,-,TRBD2,TGTGCCAGCAGCCCAGGACAAGCGGGAGCCCGCACAGATACGCAGTATTTT,CASSPGQAGARTDTQYF
TRBJ2-7,TRBV20-1,few,TRBD2,TGCAGTGCTTCTGGGACTAGCGGGAGTGAATCCTACGAGCAGTACTTC,CSASGTSGSESYEQYF
TRBJ2-2,TRBV6-5,-,TRBD1,TGTGCCAGCAGTTACCCGACAGGGAGACCCTACACCGGGGAGCTGTTTTTT,CASSYPTGRPYTGELFF
TRBJ1-1,TRBV7-3,-,-,TGTGCCAGCAGCTTTGGTGCGGGGAACACTGAAGCTTTCTTT,CASSFGAGNTEAFF
TRBJ2-1,TRBV4-3,-,-,TGCGCCAGCAGCCAAGATTGGTTTGGGGGGGCCAATGAGCAGTTCTTC,CASSQDWFGGANEQFF
TRBJ1-1,TRBV7-3,-,-,TGTGCCAGCAGCTTACGGGGTAAGGGTGAAGCTTTCTTT,CASSLRGKGEAFF
TRBJ1-2,TRBV4-2,-,-,TGTGCCAGCAGCCAAGTGAATTCGGTGAGCTATGGCTACACCTTC,CASSQVNSVSYGYTF
TRBJ1-1,TRBV30,few,-,TGTGCCTGGAGTGTACAATGGGGCGAACCGGTCACTGAAGCTTTCTTT,CAWSVQWGEPVTEAFF